The rows below give T cell receptor beta chains drawn from one sample of a study of Ad26.COV2.S vaccination and SARS-CoV-2 variants. Profiling relied on immunoSEQ multiplex PCR, and the TCRdb table lists in-frame clones only, not all of them. The repertoire holds some 480,000 clones, roughly nine tenths seen once, with about 13% in the top ten. Sequencing was performed on peripheral blood, taken in a trial of Ad26.COV2.S vaccine versus placebo. These receptors all come from a person between 18 and 65 years old who received the Ad26.COV2.S COVID-19 vaccine or a placebo. Both conserved end residues are part of each CDR3.

J gene	CDR3 length	V gene	CDR3 protein
TRBJ2-7	12	TRBV28	CATQSGPREQYF
TRBJ1-4	14	TRBV2	CASSRRGADEKLFF
TRBJ2-7	16	TRBV27	CASSLLGLHLSYEQYF
TRBJ1-2	14	TRBV28	CASILPGQSYGYTF
TRBJ1-4	15	TRBV30	CAWSVSVGTGEKLFF
TRBJ1-4	14	TRBV19	CASSLVPGAEKLFF
TRBJ2-1	16	TRBV6-6	CASSRPAGGYYNEQFF
TRBJ1-2	13	TRBV2	CASSGRAAYGYTF
TRBJ1-6	13	TRBV7-6	CASSLSLDSPLHF
TRBJ1-1	16	TRBV27	CASSLGTGTPNTEAFF
TRBJ1-5	14	TRBV6-5	CASRRDSSNQPQHF
TRBJ2-6	13	TRBV7-9	CASRPAGANVLTF
TRBJ2-7	15	TRBV11-3	CASSLGGTGDYEQYF
TRBJ2-7	14	TRBV9	CASSRGEGPYEQYF
TRBJ1-1	14	TRBV7-3	CASSSSPGGTEAFF
TRBJ1-5	18	TRBV10-1	CASTLGGGDRRIYQPQHF
TRBJ2-1	15	TRBV19	CASSSGTSLLNEQFF
TRBJ1-1	19	TRBV28	CASSLGPWTGTRMNTEAFF
TRBJ2-5	13	TRBV5-1	CASSLRPGETQYF
TRBJ2-5	15	TRBV24-1	CATSDPRGPQETQYF
TRBJ2-2	17	TRBV7-9	CASSLRLGAANTGELFF
TRBJ1-5	15	TRBV2	CASSLGQLSNQPQHF
TRBJ2-2	13	TRBV30	CAWSQGNTGELFF
TRBJ2-1	17	TRBV9	CASSLAGTSGAWGEQFF
TRBJ2-1	14	TRBV5-1	CASSFMHGGNEQFF
TRBJ2-7	17	TRBV28	CASSPGQGLSRYYEQYF
TRBJ2-5	15	TRBV9	CASSVATGGQETQYF
TRBJ2-4	11	TRBV7-9	CASRQGDIQYF
TRBJ1-3	16	TRBV18	CASSPSQGASGNTIYF
TRBJ1-2	15	TRBV28	CASSLTGEANYGYTF
TRBJ2-1	16	TRBV6-4	CASSLTSGSLGNEQFF
TRBJ2-1	14	TRBV29-1	CSGASGIGVNEQFF